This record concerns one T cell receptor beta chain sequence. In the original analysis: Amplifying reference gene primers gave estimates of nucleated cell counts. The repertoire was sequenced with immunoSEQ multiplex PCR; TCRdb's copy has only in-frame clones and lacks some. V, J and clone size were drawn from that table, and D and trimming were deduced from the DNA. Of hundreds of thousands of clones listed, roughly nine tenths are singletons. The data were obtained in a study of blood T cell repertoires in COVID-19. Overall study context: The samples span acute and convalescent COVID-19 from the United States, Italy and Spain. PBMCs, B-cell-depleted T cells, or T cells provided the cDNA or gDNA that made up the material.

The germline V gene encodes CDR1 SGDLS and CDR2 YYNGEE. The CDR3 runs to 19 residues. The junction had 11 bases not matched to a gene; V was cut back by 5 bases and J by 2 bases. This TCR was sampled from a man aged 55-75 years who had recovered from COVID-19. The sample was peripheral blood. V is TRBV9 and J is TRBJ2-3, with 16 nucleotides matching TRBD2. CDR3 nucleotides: TGTGCCAGCAGTACAACCCACGGGACTAGCGGGGGGGCCACAGATACGCAGTATTTT. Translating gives CASSTTHGTSGGATDTQYF.